These 32 T cell receptor beta chains share one sample of origin, sequenced in a study of T cells in Graves' hyperthyroidism and ophthalmopathy. Amplified regions were TCR beta CDR3 sequences from RNA transcripts. When the TCR CDR3 underwent first-round RT-PCR, the HTBI primer set was used. TCRdb redid the calling of the multiplex PCR reads with MiXCR, one entry per CDR3 protein. In the table there are hundreds of thousands of distinct CDR3 sequences, less than 15% of which are singletons. Sequencing was performed on blood. The source is a woman in her late teens or twenties with Graves' hyperthyroidism.

The chain has TRBV9 and TRBJ2-4; D remains ambiguous. The CDR3 consists of 15 residues. Trimming cost V 0 bases and J 0 bases, with 7 bases left between them. From germline, CDR1 is SGDLS and CDR2 YYNGEE. CDR3 protein: CASSVDQSAKNIQYF. The CDR3 DNA is TGTGCCAGCAGCGTAGATCAGTCAGCCAAAAACATTCAGTACTTC.

At least ten counts were recorded for this clonotype. The CDR3 reads CASRPGEGAADTQYF. Here the CDR3 DNA reads TGTGCCAGCAGGCCCGGGGAGGGGGCGGCAGATACGCAGTATTTT. This chain uses TRBV6-1 with TRBJ2-3, with D possibly called TRBD1 or TRBD2 (7 bases each). Per the germline V gene, CDR1 is MNHNS and CDR2 is SASEGT. The CDR3 has 15 residues. The ends were cut back, 6 bases at V and 4 bases at J, with 17 bases in the middle.

To note about this clonotype: At one boundary the junction diverges from the germline segment, which might be a read error. The chain uses TRBV6-5 and TRBJ2-5; D tentatively reads TRBD1 or TRBD2 (5 bases each). CDR3 length equals 15 residues. Per the germline V gene, CDR1 is MNHEY and CDR2 is SVGAGI. The DNA for the CDR3 is TGTGCCAGCAGTCACTCTCCGGGACGGCAAGAGACCCAGTACTTC. Residues: CASSHSPGRQETQYF.

This clonotype was observed at least ten times. The V gene is TRBV15, the J gene TRBJ2-1, with 8 nucleotides matching TRBD2. This CDR3 comprises 17 residues. CDR1 LNHNV and CDR2 YYDKDF come from the germline V gene (reference sequence). V lost 5 bases to trimming and J lost 6 bases; unmatched junction nucleotides: 15. The CDR3 coding sequence is TGTGCCACCAGCGATACCCAAGGGACTAGAAGCCTCAATGAGCAGTTCTTC. It yields the protein CATSDTQGTRSLNEQFF.

This clonotype was detected a few times. This chain joins TRBV19 and TRBJ2-1; TRBD2 is a possible D gene (6 bases). The CDR3 is 13 residues long. Germline-derived CDR1 and CDR2 are LNHDA and SQIVND (reference sequence). V lost 5 bases and J 4 bases, leaving 9 bases between the germline ends. As DNA, the CDR3 is TGTGCCAGTAGTTGGGCGGGGTACAATGAGCAGTTCTTC. Translation gives CASSWAGYNEQFF. Looking up the rest from reference TRBV19 and TRBJ2-1 gives the full variable domain: DGGITQSPKYLFRKEGQNVTLSCEQNLNHDAMYWYRQDPGQGLRLIYYSQIVNDFQKGDIAEGYSVSREKKESFPLTVTSAQKNPTAFYLCASSWAGYNEQFFGPGTRLTVL.

This clonotype has at least ten counts. The V gene is TRBV20-1, the J gene TRBJ1-2; 9 nucleotides align to TRBD1. The germline CDR1 and CDR2 sequences are DFQATT and SNEGSKA (reference sequence). The CDR3 consists of 13 residues. V shed 4 bases, J shed 3 bases, and the junction held 3 bases outside the gene matches. CDR3 bases: TGCAGTGCTAACCGGGACAGGGACTATGGCTACACCTTC. It is translated as CSANRDRDYGYTF.

The chain uses TRBV7-3 and TRBJ2-3, with 9 bases that match TRBD1. V was clipped by 5 bases and J by 6 bases; unmatched bases: 6. Germline V gives CDR1 SGHTA, CDR2 FQGTGA. The CDR3 is 14 amino acids. The CDR3, as DNA: TGTGCCAGCAGCCCACGGACAGGGGACGATACGCAGTATTTT. Protein: CASSPRTGDDTQYF.

This clonotype has a handful of counts. The chain links TRBV18 to TRBJ2-5, with TRBD1 matching 9 bases. Germline trimming cut 2 bases from V and 1 base from J; bases unmatched to any gene: 2. This CDR3 comprises 15 residues. Germline V CDR1 and CDR2: KGHSH, LQKENI. The CDR3: CASSPTGGAQETQYF. The CDR3 DNA sequence: TGTGCCAGCTCACCAACAGGGGGCGCCCAAGAGACCCAGTACTTC.

This clonotype has at least ten counts. This chain joins TRBV20-1 and TRBJ2-3; the D gene could be TRBD1 or TRBD2 (5 bases each). Germline CDR1 DFQATT, CDR2 SNEGSKA (reference sequence). The CDR3 is made up of 15 amino acids. The germline V and J ends were trimmed by 6 bases and 1 base, with 17 bases remaining between them. The CDR3 DNA follows: TGCAGTGCCGCCCGGGACGGAGTTGGCACAGATACGCAGTATTTT. This encodes CSAARDGVGTDTQYF.

The chain uses TRBV25-1 and TRBJ2-1; tentative D call: TRBD2 (5 bases). CDR3 length: 15 amino acids. Looked up from germline, CDR1 is MGHDK and CDR2 is SYGVNS. V gave up 3 bases and J gave up 5 bases, with 14 bases separating them. The CDR3 protein is CASSDVGLLNNEQFF. The CDR3 DNA follows: TGTGCCAGCAGTGATGTCGGACTCCTTAACAATGAGCAGTTCTTC.

A few counts support this clonotype. J is TRBJ1-1 and V is TRBV28; the D gene is possibly TRBD1 (6 bases). CDR3 length: 13 residues. V was trimmed by 5 bases and J by 5 bases, leaving 12 bases between them. From germline, CDR1 is MDHEN and CDR2 SYDVKM. The CDR3 DNA is TGTGCCAGCAGTAGGGGGGGAACAACTGAAGCTTTCTTT. Amino acid sequence: CASSRGGTTEAFF.

The chain's CDR3 is CASSISGGAGYTF. CDR3 coding DNA: TGTGCCAGTAGTATTAGCGGGGGTGCTGGCTACACCTTC. The chain carries TRBV19 and TRBJ1-2, with D possibly being TRBD1 (5 bases). Per germline, CDR1 LNHDA and CDR2 SQIVND (reference sequence). The CDR3 extends over 13 amino acids. The V gene lost 3 bases and the J gene lost 7 bases, with 12 bases spanning the gap. Full variable domain (rest looked up from reference TRBV19 and TRBJ1-2): DGGITQSPKYLFRKEGQNVTLSCEQNLNHDAMYWYRQDPGQGLRLIYYSQIVNDFQKGDIAEGYSVSREKKESFPLTVTSAQKNPTAFYLCASSISGGAGYTFGSGTRLTVV.

In its sample, this clonotype was seen many times. This chain connects TRBV3-1 to TRBJ2-7; D gene uncertain. With 4 bases removed from V and 3 bases from J, the gap between germline ends came to 10 bases. The germline V gene encodes CDR1 LGHDT and CDR2 YNNKEL (reference sequence). This CDR3 is 13 amino acids long. The CDR3 sequence: CASSLYSGYEQYF. The CDR3 DNA is TGTGCCAGCAGCCTATACAGTGGCTACGAGCAGTACTTC.

This clonotype was detected many times. This sequence joins TRBV10-2 and TRBJ2-7; no reliable D call. Germline CDR1 and CDR2: WSHSY and SAAADI. The germline V and J ends were trimmed by 2 bases and 7 bases, with 6 bases remaining between them. The CDR3 has 11 amino acids. This CDR3 reads CASSEPEEQYF. CDR3 coding DNA: TGCGCCAGCAGTGAGCCGGAAGAGCAGTACTTC.

Regarding this clonotype: One end of the junction fails to match germline, which may point to a read error. This chain uses TRBV7-9 with TRBJ2-3; the match to TRBD1 covers 7 bases. Germline CDR1 reads SEHNR; CDR2 reads FQNEAQ (reference sequence). The CDR3 spans 17 residues. As DNA, the CDR3 is TGCGCCAGCAGCGGCCCGAGGGGGCCGCTACGCACAGATACGCAGTATTTT. Residues: CASSGPRGPLRTDTQYF.

The chain employs TRBV13 and TRBJ2-3; 7 bases are a match to TRBD1. The V gene's germline CDR1 is PRHDT and CDR2 FYEKMQ (reference sequence). The CDR3 sequence is 17 residues long. V shed 0 bases, J shed 3 bases, and the junction held 9 bases outside the gene matches. CDR3 amino acids: CASSLGRQGSVTDTQYF. Here the CDR3 DNA reads TGTGCCAGCAGCTTAGGAAGACAGGGAAGCGTAACAGATACGCAGTATTTT.

The table lists this clonotype with many counts. CDR3 sequence reads: CAWRREMAGELFF. CDR3 bases: TGTGCCTGGAGGCGGGAGATGGCCGGGGAGCTGTTTTTT. The chain couples TRBV30 to TRBJ2-2, with 7 bases lining up with TRBD2. Germline CDR1 GTSNPN, CDR2 SVGIG (reference sequence). V lost 3 bases to trimming and J lost 6 bases; unmatched junction nucleotides: 4. This CDR3 has 13 amino acids.

Many counts were recorded for this clonotype. This chain connects TRBV6-1 to TRBJ2-1, with 8 bases lining up with TRBD1. V trimming: 6 bases; J trimming: 10 bases; junction bases outside the gene matches: 8. This CDR3 has 13 residues. Germline V CDR1 and CDR2: MNHNS, SASEGT. CDR3 DNA sequence: TGTGCCAGCAGGAAGACAGGGGCCGAGGAGCAGTTCTTC. This gives the protein CASRKTGAEEQFF.

This clonotype was counted at least ten times. The chain recombines TRBV3-1 with TRBJ2-7; TRBD1 is a possible D gene (5 bases). Germline V gives CDR1 LGHDT, CDR2 YNNKEL (reference sequence). The CDR3 totals 16 residues. Trimming stripped 0 bases from V and 2 bases from J, with 14 bases between. CDR3 in amino acids: CASSQDLGRVAYEQYF. DNA of the CDR3: TGTGCCAGCAGCCAAGATCTGGGCAGGGTGGCCTACGAGCAGTACTTC.

This clonotype was seen many times. The V and J genes are TRBV6-1 and TRBJ1-5; D may be TRBD1 (5 bases). The CDR3 has 15 amino acids. Trimming shortened V by 5 bases and J by 0 bases, and 11 bases separated the two germline ends. Germline-derived CDR1 and CDR2 are MNHNS and SASEGT. CDR3 coding DNA: TGTGCCAGCAGTCCCTTGACAGCTAGCAATCAGCCCCAGCATTTT. Encoded protein: CASSPLTASNQPQHF.

This clonotype is a singleton in its sample. The chain carries TRBV7-9 and TRBJ1-5; 9 nucleotides align to TRBD1. Looked up from germline, CDR1 is SEHNR and CDR2 is FQNEAQ (reference sequence). The V gene end was trimmed by 2 bases and the J gene end by 7 bases; junction bases not matched to a gene: 15. The CDR3 has 18 residues. CDR3 in DNA: TGTGCCAGCAGCTTAACCCTCTTGGACAGGGGAGGTGGACAGCCCCAGCATTTT. Amino acid sequence: CASSLTLLDRGGGQPQHF.

This clonotype was seen many times. The chain carries TRBV10-1 and TRBJ2-7; maybe TRBD1 (5 bases). This CDR3 contains 14 residues. The germline V gene encodes CDR1 WNHNN and CDR2 SYGVQD (reference sequence). Trimming stripped 5 bases from V and 8 bases from J, with 19 bases between. Here the CDR3 reads CASSTETGSGQQYF. CDR3 in DNA: TGCGCCAGCAGTACGGAAACAGGTTCGGGTCAGCAGTACTTC.

This clonotype was seen ten or more times. This chain's CDR3 is CAITEGTDNTGELFF. In DNA, the CDR3 is TGTGCCATCACCGAGGGGACGGATAACACCGGGGAGCTGTTTTTT. The chain joins TRBV10-3 to TRBJ2-2; D tentatively fits TRBD1 or TRBD2 (5 bases each). The CDR3 is 15 residues long. Germline V gene lookup returns CDR1 ENHRY and CDR2 SYGVKD. V lost 7 bases and J lost 2, with 14 bases in between.

This clonotype was detected many times. The V and J genes are TRBV15 and TRBJ2-5; perhaps TRBD1 as D (6 bases). Germline-derived CDR1 and CDR2 are LNHNV and YYDKDF (reference sequence). The CDR3 contains 16 residues. V lost 1 base to trimming and J lost 5 bases, with 17 bases between them. The CDR3 spells CATSRVLNRAEETQYF. The CDR3 DNA follows: TGTGCCACCAGCAGAGTACTCAACAGGGCCGAGGAGACCCAGTACTTC.

Regarding this clonotype: No conserved phenylalanine or tryptophan is present at the end of the CDR3, so a read error is the likely explanation. The chain recombines TRBV6-2 or TRBV6-3 with TRBJ2-7; no definite D call. The CDR3 runs to 13 residues. V was pared by 5 bases and J by 2 bases, with 10 bases between. Germline V gene sequence: CDR1 MNHEY, CDR2 SVGEGT. In nucleotides, the CDR3 is TGTGCCAGCAGTCCCCCTGTGACCTACGAGCAGTACCTC. Translation: CASSPPVTYEQYL.

This clonotype was observed a few times. A read error is possible here, since a much larger clone lies one base away. Here the CDR3 omits its conserved ending phenylalanine or tryptophan, so a read error is the likely source. The V gene is TRBV28, the J gene TRBJ2-7; a weak D match, TRBD1 (5 bases). The CDR3 loop spans 13 amino acids. The germline CDR1 and CDR2 sequences are MDHEN and SYDVKM. V was cut by 5 bases and J by 5 bases, with 13 bases left in between. The CDR3, as DNA: TGTGCCAGCAGTATTAGGGGATCTAACGAGCAGTACCTC. Amino acid sequence: CASSIRGSNEQYL.

This clonotype was seen many times. The V gene is TRBV3-1, the J gene TRBJ2-2, with unresolved D. Germline V gene lookup returns CDR1 LGHDT and CDR2 YNNKEL (reference sequence). The CDR3 runs 12 residues. V was clipped by 9 bases and J by 4 bases, with 9 bases between them. The chain's CDR3 is CASEGATGELFF. CDR3 in DNA: TGTGCCAGTGAAGGAGCCACCGGGGAGCTGTTTTTT.

This clonotype was seen more than once but under ten times. An end of the junction does not agree with germline; a read error may underlie this. This chain connects TRBV5-6 to TRBJ2-5; D is perhaps TRBD2 (5 bases). CDR1 is SGHDT, CDR2 YYEEEE, per germline. CDR3 size: 14 residues. CDR3 in amino acids: CAGSSGLRQETQYF. CDR3 sequence (DNA): TGTGCCGGCAGCTCAGGACTGAGGCAAGAGACCCAGTACTTC.

This clonotype was seen many times. The chain uses TRBV28 and TRBJ2-5; TRBD1 agrees at 10 bases. Germline CDR1 reads MDHEN; CDR2 reads SYDVKM. With 2 bases clipped from V and 4 bases from J, the junction kept 1 base outside the gene matches. This CDR3 is built from 14 residues. The CDR3 region is CASSLGDRGETQYF. CDR3 coding DNA: TGTGCCAGCAGTTTAGGGGACAGGGGAGAGACCCAGTACTTC. The whole variable domain, remainder taken from reference TRBV28 and TRBJ2-5, is DVKVTQSSRYLVKRTGEKVFLECVQDMDHENMFWYRQDPGLGLRLIYFSYDVKMKEKGDIPEGYSVSREKKERFSLILESASTNQTSMYLCASSLGDRGETQYFGPGTRLLVL.

At least ten counts were recorded for this clonotype. The rearrangement links TRBV4-1 to TRBJ2-3; TRBD2 agrees at 9 bases. The trim removed 1 base at V and 1 base at J, leaving 6 bases unmatched. The CDR3 has 17 residues. The germline V gene encodes CDR1 MGHRA and CDR2 YSYEKL. The CDR3 coding sequence is TGCGCCAGCAGCCAAGTGGGACTAGCCCGGGGCACAGATACGCAGTATTTT. As protein: CASSQVGLARGTDTQYF.

The chain carries TRBV7-9 and TRBJ2-1; 8 nucleotides match TRBD2. In germline, CDR1 is SEHNR, CDR2 FQNEAQ (reference sequence). J lost 8 bases, V lost 3 bases, and 9 bases had no gene match. This CDR3 region has 15 residues. The CDR3: CASSFPGLVNYEQFF. The CDR3 DNA sequence: TGTGCCAGCAGCTTCCCGGGACTAGTTAACTATGAGCAGTTCTTC.

This clonotype was detected ten times or more. The chain combines TRBV20-1 with TRBJ1-1, with TRBD1 as a possible D gene (5 bases). The CDR3 sequence is 15 residues long. In germline, CDR1 is DFQATT, CDR2 SNEGSKA (reference sequence). Trimming removed 3 bases from V and 1 base from J, with 15 bases in between. The CDR3 reads CSASALGRPNTEAFF. The CDR3 DNA follows: TGCAGTGCTAGCGCCTTGGGGCGTCCGAACACTGAAGCTTTCTTT.